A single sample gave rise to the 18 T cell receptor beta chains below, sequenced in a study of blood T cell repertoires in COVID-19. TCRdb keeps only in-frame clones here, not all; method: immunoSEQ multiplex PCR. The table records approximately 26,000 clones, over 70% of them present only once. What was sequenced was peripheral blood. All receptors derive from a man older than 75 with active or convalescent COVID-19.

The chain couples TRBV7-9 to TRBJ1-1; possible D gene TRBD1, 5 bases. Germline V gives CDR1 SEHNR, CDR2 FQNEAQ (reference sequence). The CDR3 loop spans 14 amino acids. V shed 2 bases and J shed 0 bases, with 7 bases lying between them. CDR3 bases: TGTGCCAGCAGCTTACCAGGGTTGAACACTGAAGCTTTCTTT. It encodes CASSLPGLNTEAFF.

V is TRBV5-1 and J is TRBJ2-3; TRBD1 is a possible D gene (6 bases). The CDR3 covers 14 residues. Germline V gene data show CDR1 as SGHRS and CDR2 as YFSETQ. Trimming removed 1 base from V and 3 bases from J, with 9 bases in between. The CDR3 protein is CASSLPTGTDTQYF. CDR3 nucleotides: TGCGCCAGCAGCTTGCCCACAGGGACAGATACGCAGTATTTT.

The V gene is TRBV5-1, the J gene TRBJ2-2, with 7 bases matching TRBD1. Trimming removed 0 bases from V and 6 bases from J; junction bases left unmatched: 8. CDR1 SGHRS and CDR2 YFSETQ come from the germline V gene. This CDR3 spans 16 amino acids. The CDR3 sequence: CASSLVATGVAGELFF. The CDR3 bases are TGCGCCAGCAGCTTGGTCGCTACAGGGGTGGCCGGGGAGCTGTTTTTT.

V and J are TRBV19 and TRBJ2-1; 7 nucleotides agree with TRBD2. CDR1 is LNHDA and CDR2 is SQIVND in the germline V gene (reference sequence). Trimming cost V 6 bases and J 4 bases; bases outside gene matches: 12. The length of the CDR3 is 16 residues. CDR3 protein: CASSNLGGRTYNEQFF. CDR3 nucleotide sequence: TGTGCCAGTAGCAATCTGGGGGGGAGGACATACAATGAGCAGTTCTTC.

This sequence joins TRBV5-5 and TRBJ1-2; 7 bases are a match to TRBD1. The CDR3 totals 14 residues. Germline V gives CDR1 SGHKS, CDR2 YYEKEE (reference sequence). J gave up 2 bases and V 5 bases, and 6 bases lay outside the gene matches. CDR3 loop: CASSPGTDNYGYTF. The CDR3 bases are TGTGCCAGCAGTCCCGGGACAGACAACTATGGCTACACCTTC.

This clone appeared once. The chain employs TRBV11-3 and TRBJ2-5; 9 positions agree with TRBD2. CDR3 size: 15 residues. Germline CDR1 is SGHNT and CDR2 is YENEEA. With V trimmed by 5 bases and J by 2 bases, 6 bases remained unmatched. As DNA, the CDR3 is TGTGCCAGCAGCCCGGGGAGCGGGGGGCAAGAGACCCAGTACTTC. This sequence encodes CASSPGSGGQETQYF.

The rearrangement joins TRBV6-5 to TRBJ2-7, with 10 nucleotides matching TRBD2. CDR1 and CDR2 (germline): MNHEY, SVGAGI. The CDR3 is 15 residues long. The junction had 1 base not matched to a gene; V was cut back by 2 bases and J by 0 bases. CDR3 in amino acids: CASSYRLAGSYEQYF. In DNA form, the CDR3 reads TGTGCCAGCAGTTACCGACTAGCGGGCTCCTACGAGCAGTACTTC.

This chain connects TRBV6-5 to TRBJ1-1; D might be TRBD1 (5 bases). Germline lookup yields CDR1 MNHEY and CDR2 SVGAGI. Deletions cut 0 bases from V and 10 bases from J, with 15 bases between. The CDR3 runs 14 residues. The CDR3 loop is CASSYSGGLGVAFF. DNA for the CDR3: TGTGCCAGCAGTTACTCGGGGGGTCTCGGAGTAGCTTTCTTT.

CDR3 bases: TGTGCCAGCAGCCAAGGGGGGGGGATTTACGAGCAGTACTTC. Encoded protein: CASSQGGGIYEQYF. The chain uses TRBV3-1 (or the pseudogene TRBV3-2) and TRBJ2-7; 7 bases fit TRBD2. The ends lost 1 base at V and 4 bases at J; junction bases unmatched: 4. Germline V gene lookup returns CDR1 LGHDT and CDR2 YNNKEL (reference sequence). This CDR3 is built from 14 residues.

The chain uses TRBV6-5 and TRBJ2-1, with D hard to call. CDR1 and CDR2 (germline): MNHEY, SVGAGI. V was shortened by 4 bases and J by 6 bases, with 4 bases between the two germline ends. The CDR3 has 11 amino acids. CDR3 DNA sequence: TGTGCCAGCAGTTGGGCCAATGAGCAGTTCTTC. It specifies CASSWANEQFF.

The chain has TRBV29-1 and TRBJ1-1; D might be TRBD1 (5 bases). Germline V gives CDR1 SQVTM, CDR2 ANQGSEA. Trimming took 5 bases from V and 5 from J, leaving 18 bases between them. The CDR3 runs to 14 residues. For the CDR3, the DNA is TGCAGCGTTACCTTGGCAGGGCGCTTTACTGAAGCTTTCTTT. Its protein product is CSVTLAGRFTEAFF.

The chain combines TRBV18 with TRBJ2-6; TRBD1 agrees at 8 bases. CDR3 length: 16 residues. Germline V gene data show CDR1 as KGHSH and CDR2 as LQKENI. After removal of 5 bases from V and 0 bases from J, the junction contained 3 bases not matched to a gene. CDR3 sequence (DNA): TGTGCCAGCTCAGGCGACAGGGGCTCTGGGGCCAACGTCCTGACTTTC. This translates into CASSGDRGSGANVLTF.

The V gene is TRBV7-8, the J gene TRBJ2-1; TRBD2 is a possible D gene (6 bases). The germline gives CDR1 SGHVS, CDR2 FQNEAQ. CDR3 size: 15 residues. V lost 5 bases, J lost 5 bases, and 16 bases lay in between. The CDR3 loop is CASSLRLGYDNEQFF. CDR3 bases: TGTGCCAGCAGCCTCCGACTAGGCTACGACAATGAGCAGTTCTTC.

CDR3 amino acids: CASSRDRVKETQYF. Here the CDR3 DNA reads TGTGCCAGCAGCCGGGACAGGGTCAAAGAGACCCAGTACTTC. The chain joins TRBV6-5 to TRBJ2-5; 9 positions agree with TRBD1. Germline V gene lookup returns CDR1 MNHEY and CDR2 SVGAGI. Germline trimming cut 6 bases from V and 3 bases from J; bases unmatched to any gene: 5. The length of the CDR3 is 14 residues.

The CDR3 is CASSLVGGLNTEAFF. CDR3 DNA: TGCGCCAGCAGCTTGGTGGGGGGTCTGAACACTGAAGCTTTCTTT. The chain combines TRBV5-1 with TRBJ1-1; weak D call: TRBD1 (5 bases). Germline lookup yields CDR1 SGHRS and CDR2 YFSETQ. This CDR3 contains 15 residues. The V end was cut by 0 bases, the J end by 0 bases, with 9 bases between.

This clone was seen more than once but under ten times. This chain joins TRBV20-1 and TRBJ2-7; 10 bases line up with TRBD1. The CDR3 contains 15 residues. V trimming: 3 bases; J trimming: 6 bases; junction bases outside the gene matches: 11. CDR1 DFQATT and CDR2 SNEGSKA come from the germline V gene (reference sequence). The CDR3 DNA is TGCAGTGCTAGTCTCCCGGGACAGGGGCCTCGCGAGCAGTACTTC. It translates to CSASLPGQGPREQYF.

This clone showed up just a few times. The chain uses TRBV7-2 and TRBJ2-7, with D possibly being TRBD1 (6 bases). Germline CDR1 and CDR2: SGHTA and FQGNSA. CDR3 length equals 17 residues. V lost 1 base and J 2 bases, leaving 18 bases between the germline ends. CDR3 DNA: TGTGCCAGCAGCTTAGGTGGTCAGGGGCGCTTCCCCTACGAGCAGTACTTC. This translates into CASSLGGQGRFPYEQYF.

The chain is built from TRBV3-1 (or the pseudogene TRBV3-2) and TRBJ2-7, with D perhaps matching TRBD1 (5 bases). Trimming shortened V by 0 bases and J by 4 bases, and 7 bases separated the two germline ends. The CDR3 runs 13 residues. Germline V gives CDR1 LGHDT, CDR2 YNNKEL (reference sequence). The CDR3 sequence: CASSQDGAYEQYF. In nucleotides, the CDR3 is TGTGCCAGCAGCCAAGATGGGGCATACGAGCAGTACTTC.